This T cell receptor (beta chain) was recorded in a study of cytomegalovirus exposure and HLA in healthy donors (dated 2017 in TCRdb). With respect to the entire study: An earlier analysis of some 550 of the donors reported approximately 300 Gb of sequence data and approximately 110 million unique TCR beta sequences from about 179 million T cells. HLA typing covered class I and class II loci at four-digit resolution. To decide whether each TCR beta V gene segment behaved as functional or pseudogenic, an earlier analysis of some 580 of the donors relied on high-throughput TCR beta sequencing. A later analysis re-analyzed previously published TCR beta repertoires from roughly 600 donors and added high-resolution HLA genotyping to study TCR occurrence patterns. Besides the first cohort of around 670 subjects, a separate validation cohort made up of 120 different subjects was used. The study used immunosequencing to profile the T cell repertoires of about 670 subjects and linked those repertoires to cytomegalovirus serostatus. The study aimed to test whether cataloging public T cell receptors could reveal signatures of past pathogen exposure. Donor age, sex, ethnicity and CMV serostatus were compiled together with the repertoire data. The later analysis used no new phenotypic data to find candidate immune exposures, relying instead on TCR beta sequences and their occurrence across donors. Approximately 300 gigabases of sequencing data and approximately 85 million unique TCR sequences were included in an early release covering about 700 HLA-typed donors. Among 350 to 400 genotyped donors of the cohort, an average of around 240,000 unique TCR beta nucleotide sequences were sequenced per donor, 15% to 20% of them non-productive. Genome-wide SNP genotypes for about 55% of the 666 donors were used in a later genetic analysis, which treated that subset as a discovery cohort. The number of donors typed differed by locus, with roughly 620-630 for A, B, C, DRB1 and DQB1, 522 for DQA1, about 610 for DPA1, and around 450 for DPB1. All discovery cohort repertoires had been generated on a single sequencing platform. Several DR-DQ haplotypes were handled as single units for association and clustering because linkage in the cohort was strong. Of the 398 genotyped donors, around 81% fell in the genetic ancestry cluster associated with self-reported Caucasian donors. To predict cytomegalovirus infection status, the study brought together high-throughput TCR immunosequencing, statistical association of individual TCRs with disease status, and machine learning.

As regards this clone: Which antigen it targets is not known. Qualities for individual bases were not recorded, and no much larger clone is one base off.

Overall study results and their limits: The earlier analysis of almost 600 of the donors excluded roughly 17 rarely observed V segments, including chromosome 9 orphons, because counts were too low. Linkage disequilibrium might explain the correlated functional status among segregating V segments, but an unknown experimental factor could not be excluded. A later genetic analysis associated a missense DCLRE1C variant with V-gene and J-gene trimming of TCR beta chains, and an independent cohort replicated the association. A further reported finding was that TCR beta sequences accurately predicted the HLA-A and HLA-B alleles for most subjects in the first cohort. Strong co-occurrence of HLA alleles, especially DR and DQ, made assigning TCR associations to individual alleles difficult. Because HLA typing was missing for some donors at each locus, association tests included only the typed subset. A later analysis found that TCR association rates varied across HLA loci, with DRB1 alleles showing the most associated TCRs and HLA-C alleles the fewest. Immune exposure information for the cohort was limited to CMV serostatus. In both the original and validation cohorts, the classifier was reported to diagnose cytomegalovirus status with high specificity and sensitivity. Only TCR beta chains were sequenced in this cohort, and the absence of alpha or paired-chain data limited detectable features. A later analysis associated about 17,000 TCR beta sequences with specific HLA alleles at a false discovery rate of 0.05. A few of the identified cytomegalovirus-associated TCR beta chains were confirmed in vitro to be specific for cytomegalovirus antigens. According to a later genetic analysis, donors in an Asian-associated ancestry cluster had fewer N-insertions in productive TCRs than the approximately 650-donor mean. A later analysis found that most CMV-associated TCR beta chains appeared HLA-restricted, with HLA associations seemingly driven largely by CMV exposure. While some public TCRs were present in many individuals, most TCR sequences turned up only very rarely across donors. An earlier analysis of some 560 of the donors showed that most TCR beta V segments appeared in productive rearrangements either about 87% or about 30% of the time, which broadly matched IMGT annotations. Several of the top co-occurrence clusters appeared to be linked to parvovirus B19, influenza, CMV and Epstein-Barr virus, according to a later analysis. In a later analysis, HLA-associated TCR beta chains were found to be more clonally expanded and to have lower generation probabilities than equally common non-associated chains. A cluster of highly shared sequence variants was judged likely to represent a technical artifact of the sequencing pipeline. The study listed approximately 160 TCR beta chains as associated with cytomegalovirus. The 87-base-pair reads could not distinguish some IMGT-functional V segments, including TRBV6-2 and TRBV6-3, so those segments were excluded. According to the authors, the approach could potentially be generalized to other disease states and immunological phenotypes. Presence/absence analyses assumed roughly uniform sequencing depth across donors, an assumption that may not hold.

To prepare the library, the immunoSEQ multiplex PCR assay was applied. For the multiplex PCR, a mixture combining 60 forward primers for TCR Vbeta segments and 13 reverse primers for TCR Jbeta segments was used. The CDR3 region of rearranged TCR beta genes was amplified from genomic DNA with a multiplex PCR assay. Amplified TCR beta libraries were sequenced as 87-base-pair reads on the Illumina HiSeq System. In the original analysis: A later analysis tallied around 87 million unique TCR beta chains across the 610 or so repertoires, and about 10 million of those chains were shared by two or more donors. To remove PCR and sequencing errors, raw reads were error-corrected and collapsed into unique sequences using a nearest-neighbor algorithm that merged closely related sequences. To assign V, D and J gene segments, CDR3 sequences were aligned to IMGT reference sequences. For a sequence to be retained, a match of at least six nucleotides was required to both a V gene segment and a J gene segment. A rearrangement was called productive if the CDR3 had no stop codons and remained in frame with V and J, and every other rearrangement was called non-productive. CDR3 was defined according to IMGT convention as the region running from the second conserved V-encoded cysteine to the conserved J-encoded phenylalanine. The earlier analysis of 500 to 650 of the donors excluded any sequence lacking an unambiguous match to a single V gene segment. An earlier analysis of over 450 of the donors classified V segments as functional when productive rearrangements were above 56.7% and as segregating when the standard deviation between donors was above 5%. To diagnose cytomegalovirus status from the catalog of TCR beta chain sequences, a statistical classification framework was built. In a later analysis, TCR nucleotide sequences were compared against IMGT/GENE-DB human TR gene sequences so that V and J genes could be assigned. Using the TCRdist pipeline, a later analysis assigned CDR3 sequences along with most-parsimonious VDJ recombination scenarios. In a later analysis, each TCR beta chain was defined by its CDR3 amino acid sequence together with its V-gene family, and reads lacking a unique V-gene family were excluded. To address suspected cross-contamination and a sequencing artifact, a later analysis removed approximately 600 highly shared, low-generation-probability nucleotide sequences. A later analysis calculated a clonal expansion index for each public chain from normalized within-repertoire ranks of inferred template counts. In a later analysis, generation probabilities were computed with a VDJ recombination model fitted to out-of-frame rearrangements, and the resulting probabilities were checked against IGoR. A later analysis scored TCR-TCR, TCR-HLA and TCR-CMV co-occurrence with hypergeometric tests, applying a repertoire-size bias correction to TCR pairs. In a later analysis, false discovery rates were estimated by permuting HLA or CMV assignments 20 times. In a later analysis, co-occurring TCRs were grouped using DBSCAN, with TCRdist sequence similarity added in when clustering inside HLA-allele-positive subsets. Repertoires with fewer than 30,000 or more than 120,000 public chains, plus five repertoires with anomalous nucleotide sharing, were excluded from co-occurrence clustering. TCRdb retrieved this table from immuneACCESS and kept in-frame rearrangements only. Not all clones are present; in checked studies, unresolved V genes account for under half, and no reason is known for the remainder. Clonal size and the V and J genes are those of that table, whereas D and trimming came from the DNA. Here the sample has 200,000 or so clones; 84% occur a single time. 0.26% of the sample is held by the ten biggest clonotypes.

From the cysteine through the phenylalanine, the CDR3 covers 17 amino acids. Left in the record is the CDR3 DNA by itself, 51 bases read in frame from the first base. Trimming costs V 6 bases and J 5 bases, and their ends lie 26 bases apart. CDR1 is given as SQVTM and CDR2 as ANQGSEA, both from the germline V gene. The cohort comprised more than 550 healthy bone marrow donors. Cohort members were all nominally healthy when sampled, although unrecorded immune exposures were likely present. The donor tested CMV seronegative and was one of the 352 seronegative cohort members. A peripheral blood sample was collected from each donor, and TCR beta sequencing was performed on peripheral blood mononuclear cells. Genomic DNA extraction from the blood cell samples was performed with the Qiagen DNeasy Blood Extraction Kit.

The clonotype originates from a boy between 10 and 17 years old in good health and CMV-seronegative. The rearrangement joined TRBV29-1 to TRBJ2-1; perhaps TRBD1 is the D gene, with 5 bases matching. Material: PBMCs. CDR3 sequence: CSVPQKKTGPYNNEQFF. The DNA sequence is as follows: TGCAGCGTACCGCAAAAAAAAACAGGTCCCTACAACAATGAGCAGTTCTTC.